The TCR beta chain under discussion was sequenced for a study of blood T cells in healthy people across ages. In terms of origin and age, donors were healthy Caucasian individuals from Russia aged about 6 to 90. Broader study findings: Estimates based on one million T cells were treated as lower bounds.

Germline lookup yields CDR1 MDHEN and CDR2 SYDVKM. This CDR3 region has 15 residues. It was with a sample-barcoded 5' primer and a J-beta primer mix that a second PCR of about 6 to 12 cycles was run. Via MiXCR, TCRdb re-called the 5' RACE reads, giving one row per CDR3 protein. This table has approximately 850,000 distinct CDR3 sequences, 58% appearing once. As for this clonotype: The antigen is unknown.

The rearrangement links TRBV28 to TRBJ2-5, with D perhaps TRBD1 or TRBD2 (5 bases each). The J call may be incorrect, as the DNA end agrees better with TRBJ2-7. The material sequenced was blood. The TCR was taken from a man aged 25-45 years in good health. The CDR3 nucleotides read TGTGCCAGCAGTTCCGGGACCGAAAGGGATTACGAGCAGTACTTC. Its protein is CASSSGTERDYEQYF.